The next 7 T cell receptor beta chains were all read from a single sample in a study of regulatory T cells in long-lasting Graves disease. With iRepertoire HTBI primers and Arm-PCR of CDR3 regions, TCR beta libraries were built. TCRdb redid the calling of the multiplex PCR reads with MiXCR, one entry per CDR3 protein. Among approximately 400,000 distinct CDR3 sequences listed, 12% were seen once. Time point: newly diagnosed GD, antithyroid drugs for less than 3 months. The TCR library was prepared using RNA isolated from PBMCs. The same sample was also used in a study of T cells in Graves' hyperthyroidism and ophthalmopathy.

The material sequenced was peripheral blood mononuclear cells (PBMCs), taken at new diagnosis, from a patient treated with antithyroid drugs. These receptors came from a woman aged 18-30 years with Graves disease.

In nucleotides, the CDR3 is TGTGCCAGCAGCTTCCGGAACAGGGGGGCTGATGAAGCTTTCTTT. Translation: CASSFRNRGADEAFF. The chain couples TRBV5-6 to TRBJ1-1, with 8 bases fitting TRBD1. The germline gives CDR1 SGHDT, CDR2 YYEEEE. This CDR3 region has 15 residues. V was clipped by 2 bases and J by 7 bases; unmatched bases: 10.

This clonotype was observed many times. CDR3 in DNA: TGTGCCAGCAGTCCCCCCTTAAGCGGGGAGCTGTTTTTT. The encoded protein is CASSPPLSGELFF. The genes are TRBV6-2 or TRBV6-3 and TRBJ2-2; D call uncertain. CDR3 length equals 13 residues. V was clipped by 5 bases and J by 7 bases, with 11 bases between them. Germline CDR1 and CDR2: MNHEY and SVGEGT.

This clonotype showed up many times. V gene TRBV20-1 combines with J gene TRBJ2-2; 9 bases are shared with TRBD1. The length of the CDR3 is 14 residues. CDR1 and CDR2 (germline): DFQATT, SNEGSKA (reference sequence). The J segment lost 2 bases and the V segment lost 6 bases, leaving 4 bases of the junction unmatched. The DNA of the CDR3 is TGCAGTGCAAGGACAGGGGTTAACACCGGGGAGCTGTTTTTT. Encoded protein: CSARTGVNTGELFF.

The V and J genes are TRBV3-1 and TRBJ2-2; 7 nucleotides align to TRBD2. CDR1 is LGHDT and CDR2 is YNNKEL in the germline V gene (reference sequence). This CDR3 has 16 residues. V trimming: 8 bases; J trimming: 6 bases; junction bases outside the gene matches: 15. The CDR3 sequence: CASGGEDFRGAGELFF. CDR3 DNA sequence: TGTGCCAGCGGGGGGGAGGACTTCCGTGGGGCCGGGGAGCTGTTTTTT.

This clonotype has a count of ten or more. The chain joins TRBV2 to TRBJ2-3, with D unresolved. Near its end, the DNA agrees better with TRBJ2-1, so the J call may be wrong. The CDR3 length is 12 residues. The germline V gene encodes CDR1 SNHLY and CDR2 FYNNEI. CDR3: CASSERGLEQFF. The DNA for the CDR3 is TGTGCCAGCAGTGAACGCGGTCTTGAGCAGTTCTTC.

This clonotype appeared many times. This sequence joins TRBV29-1 and TRBJ2-3, with no clear D. Germline-derived CDR1 and CDR2 are SQVTM and ANQGSEA. The CDR3 length is 10 residues. Deletions cut 5 bases from V and 2 bases from J, with 2 bases between. The DNA of the CDR3 is TGCAGCGTTTACACAGATACGCAGTATTTT. This gives the protein CSVYTDTQYF.

This clonotype was recorded many times. The J gene is TRBJ2-1, the V gene TRBV5-6; D unresolved. V was pared by 4 bases and J by 5 bases, with 13 bases between. This CDR3 comprises 14 residues. The germline V gene has CDR1 SGHDT and CDR2 YYEEEE. The CDR3 DNA is TGTGCCAGCAGCCTAAGATGGGGAAACAATGAGCAGTTCTTC. Encoded protein: CASSLRWGNNEQFF.